These 7 T cell receptor beta chains originate from one sample sequenced in a study of cytomegalovirus exposure and HLA in healthy donors. The PCR contained 60 Vbeta and 13 Jbeta primers. Measured with immunoSEQ multiplex PCR; TCRdb has only the in-frame clones, and not every one. This sample has approximately 160,000 clones; around 80% occur once, and the top ten carry over 1.2%. The material sequenced was PBMCs. These receptors were taken from a man aged 18 to 30 in good health and CMV-seronegative.

The rearrangement links TRBV25-1 to TRBJ2-5; no clear D gene. There are 9 residues in the CDR3. Deletions cut 11 bases from V and 1 base from J, with 2 bases between. Germline CDR1 is MGHDK and CDR2 is SYGVNS. The CDR3 DNA follows: TGTGCCCGCCAAGAGACCCAGTACTTC. It encodes CARQETQYF.

The V call is TRBV30, the J call TRBJ2-7; 10 positions match TRBD2. After removal of 4 bases from V and 4 bases from J, the junction contained 13 bases not matched to a gene. Germline CDR1 and CDR2: GTSNPN and SVGIG (reference sequence). The CDR3 length is 16 residues. Here the CDR3 reads CAWTLAGAPEGYEQYF. DNA of the CDR3: TGTGCCTGGACGCTAGCGGGAGCCCCTGAGGGGTACGAGCAGTACTTC.

The rearrangement joins TRBV4-3 to TRBJ2-5; possibly TRBD2 for D (5 bases). The germline V gene encodes CDR1 LGHNA and CDR2 YSLEER. V gave up 2 bases and J gave up 5 bases, with 9 bases separating them. The CDR3 is 13 residues long. The CDR3 region is CASSQLPGETQYF. The CDR3 DNA reads TGCGCCAGCAGCCAACTTCCGGGGGAGACCCAGTACTTC.

Only one count was recorded for this clone. The rearrangement uses TRBV4-3 and TRBJ1-1; D is unresolved. Germline V gives CDR1 LGHNA, CDR2 YSLEER. V lost 1 base and J 5 bases, leaving 11 bases between the germline ends. The CDR3 spans 14 residues. The CDR3 here is CASSQGREPTEAFF. As DNA, the CDR3 is TGCGCCAGCAGCCAAGGCCGGGAGCCTACTGAAGCTTTCTTT.

The chain combines TRBV10-3 with TRBJ1-1; a weak D match, TRBD1 (5 bases). Trimming stripped 7 bases from V and 0 bases from J, with 12 bases between. The CDR3 extends over 14 amino acids. Germline V lookup: CDR1 ENHRY, CDR2 SYGVKD. CDR3 nucleotide sequence: TGTGCCATCAAAGTCGGGGGTGTGAACACTGAAGCTTTCTTT. Translated, it gives CAIKVGGVNTEAFF.

The chain links TRBV4-1 to TRBJ1-2, with 9 bases fitting TRBD1. This CDR3 is 16 amino acids long. Trimming took 0 bases from V and 8 from J; bases not matched to a gene: 10. In germline, CDR1 is MGHRA, CDR2 YSYEKL. The CDR3 DNA reads as TGCGCCAGCAGCCAAGAAGGGACAGGGAGGGATAGGGGCTACACCTTC. Amino acids: CASSQEGTGRDRGYTF.

J is TRBJ1-1 and V is TRBV6-6, with D possibly TRBD1 on 5 matching bases. The CDR3 spans 14 residues. The germline gives CDR1 MNHNY, CDR2 SVGAGI (reference sequence). V dropped 4 bases and J dropped 1 base, with 10 bases sitting between them. Written as DNA, the CDR3 is TGTGCCAGCAGTTCCACGGGGGGGAACACTGAAGCTTTCTTT. Residues: CASSSTGGNTEAFF.